This T cell receptor beta chain was identified during a study of shared clonotypes between healthy human individuals. Trimming took off 0 bases at V and 1 base at J, with 9 bases between the two ends. This CDR3 is built from 15 residues. Germline V lookup: CDR1 SGHRS, CDR2 YFSETQ. A remark on this clone: Its antigen is as yet unknown. Other DNA variants within this sample encode the same CDR3.

The assay was carried out at the deep level. Profiled with immunoSEQ multiplex PCR; TCRdb holds only in-frame clones, not every one. Found here are 2 million to 2.5 million clones, roughly 93% of them singletons; the top ten hold approximately 0.37%. Study findings and constraints: For sorted subsets, rarefaction showed incomplete sequencing despite large depth. A small donor pool kept down the genetic and exposure-history diversity that was represented.

CD45RA+ naive and CD45RA-negative memory subsets were separated from CD4+ cells. The V gene is TRBV5-1, the J gene TRBJ2-3; D is unclear. This TCR derives from a young man in good health. Some clones in this sample may be carry-over from other donors' samples. The sequenced sample was naive CD4+ T cells from PBMCs. Sample subset: CD45RA+ positively selected. The CDR3 DNA follows: TGCGCCAGCAGCTTGGTTGGCGAAGGCACAGATACGCAGTATTTT. It translates to CASSLVGEGTDTQYF.